Many counts were recorded for the clone carrying this T cell receptor beta chain. cDNA synthesis used a TRAV/TRBV-specific primer set for both chains. A constant-region primer paired with the V-primer adapter amplified TCRs over about 20 PCR cycles. TCRdb analysed the reads with MiXCR anew, one entry per CDR3 protein. The table includes around 36,000 distinct CDR3 sequences, roughly 28% detected once. Germline V CDR1 and CDR2: SNHLY, FYNNEI. The CDR3 is 14 residues long. The V and J ends lost 2 bases and 4 bases, in that order; junction bases with no gene match: 1. Noted time point: before trial treatment. These data are taken from a study of low-dose radiotherapy and immunotherapy resistance in tumors.

Sequencing used PBMCs, obtained before treatment. This receptor was taken from a male donor with gallbladder cancer. The V call is TRBV2, the J call TRBJ1-1; 10 nucleotides agree with TRBD1. The CDR3 is CASSERTGGTEAFF. The CDR3 DNA reads TGTGCCAGCAGTGAACGGACAGGGGGCACTGAAGCTTTCTTT.